A single sample gave rise to the 5 T cell receptor beta chains below, sequenced in a study of blood T cell repertoires in COVID-19. The assay was immunoSEQ multiplex PCR, and TCRdb's table has in-frame clones only and misses some. The table includes under 200,000 clones, around 82% detected once. The source material was peripheral blood. These receptors originate from a woman older than 75 with acute or convalescent COVID-19.

This clone was seen once. The rearrangement joins TRBV19 to TRBJ2-2, with D possibly matching TRBD1 (5 bases). The CDR3 is 14 residues long. Germline CDR1 and CDR2: LNHDA and SQIVND (reference sequence). V was pared by 6 bases and J by 7 bases, with 15 bases between. CDR3 coding DNA: TGTGCCAGTAGACCAGGGTATTCAAGCGGGGAGCTGTTTTTT. It is translated as CASRPGYSSGELFF.

The rearrangement uses TRBV11-2 and TRBJ1-4; D is unclear. CDR1 is SGHAT, CDR2 FQNNGV, per germline. Trimming removed 3 bases at V and 6 bases at J, with 14 bases between. The CDR3 runs to 15 residues. CDR3 residues: CASSFSGSRDEKLFF. The CDR3, as DNA: TGTGCCAGCAGCTTTTCGGGGAGTAGGGATGAAAAACTGTTTTTT.

The chain carries TRBV19 and TRBJ1-1, with 9 bases fitting TRBD1. Trimming cost V 5 bases and J 5 bases; bases outside gene matches: 9. The CDR3 contains 15 residues. Germline CDR1 reads LNHDA; CDR2 reads SQIVND (reference sequence). CDR3 coding DNA: TGTGCCAGTAGTTCCCGGGACAGGGTGACTACTGAAGCTTTCTTT. Amino acid sequence: CASSSRDRVTTEAFF.

This sequence joins TRBV7-2 and TRBJ2-7, with TRBD1 identical over 7 bases. The CDR3 consists of 14 residues. V lost 2 bases and J lost 2; bases outside the gene matches: 3. The germline gives CDR1 SGHTA, CDR2 FQGNSA. The CDR3 bases are TGTGCCAGCAGCTTAAGGACAGGAACCTACGAGCAGTACTTC. Its translation: CASSLRTGTYEQYF.

By its share, this clone is medium-sized (0.01 to 0.1%). The chain has TRBV6-5 and TRBJ1-2; 7 nucleotides line up with TRBD1. The CDR3 runs 13 residues. The junction had 2 bases not matched to a gene; V was cut back by 4 bases and J by 3 bases. From germline, CDR1 is MNHEY and CDR2 SVGAGI. CDR3 DNA sequence: TGTGCCAGCAGTTGGGACAGCTACTATGGCTACACCTTC. It specifies CASSWDSYYGYTF.